These T cell receptor beta chains were read from a single sample in a study of cytomegalovirus exposure and HLA in healthy donors. Libraries were prepared by immunoSEQ multiplex PCR; TCRdb keeps only in-frame clonotypes and omits some of them. The table shows 200,000 to 250,000 clones, with 60% to 80% occurring only once. Sequencing input: PBMCs. The source of these receptors is a young man in good health and CMV-seronegative. Each CDR3 is given with its conserved first and last residue. The D gene is left open where the match is weak. Only some rows state a clone size, as once, few, many or a class for expanded clones.

clone size	V gene	J gene	D gene	CDR3 protein	CDR3 DNA
once	TRBV7-2	TRBJ1-1	TRBD1	CASSKQGWSNTEAFF	TGTGCCAGCAGCAAACAGGGGTGGTCGAACACTGAAGCTTTCTTT
-	TRBV7-3	TRBJ2-7	TRBD2	CASSPELAGGSGEQYF	TGTGCCAGCAGCCCTGAACTAGCGGGAGGTTCGGGCGAGCAGTACTTC
-	TRBV6-1	TRBJ1-1	-	CASSVQGEGTEAFF	TGTGCCAGCAGTGTACAGGGAGAAGGAACTGAAGCTTTCTTT
once	TRBV7-6	TRBJ2-2	-	CASSSGWGPGELFF	TGTGCCAGCAGTTCTGGTTGGGGGCCCGGGGAGCTGTTTTTT
-	TRBV6-1	TRBJ2-1	TRBD1	CASRQGANNEQFF	TGTGCCAGTAGACAGGGGGCCAACAATGAGCAGTTCTTC
-	TRBV5-6	TRBJ2-7	TRBD1	CASSLDGTGVHEQYF	TGTGCCAGCAGCTTGGACGGGACAGGGGTCCACGAGCAGTACTTC
-	TRBV25-1	TRBJ2-2	TRBD1	CASSNRDRGFPGELFF	TGTGCCAGCAGTAACCGGGACAGGGGATTTCCCGGGGAGCTGTTTTTT
few	TRBV9	TRBJ1-2	TRBD1	CASSAGQGARGYTF	TGTGCCAGCAGCGCCGGACAGGGGGCGAGGGGCTACACCTTC
-	TRBV28	TRBJ1-5	TRBD1	CASSLRQGYSNQPQHF	TGTGCCAGCAGTTTACGACAGGGGTATAGCAATCAGCCCCAGCATTTT
-	TRBV7-2	TRBJ2-7	-	CASSFGSGYEQYF	TGTGCCAGCAGCTTTGGTTCAGGCTACGAGCAGTACTTC
-	TRBV6-5	TRBJ2-7	-	CASSNKLEQYF	TGTGCCAGCAGCAATAAGCTCGAGCAGTACTTC
-	TRBV6-5	TRBJ1-2	-	CASSYSAGYGYTF	TGTGCCAGCAGTTACTCAGCAGGGTATGGCTACACCTTC
-	TRBV14	TRBJ2-3	-	CASSQGPGRHTQYF	TGTGCCAGCAGCCAAGGACCAGGTCGCCATACGCAGTATTTT
few	TRBV10-3	TRBJ1-3	TRBD1	CAISDEQGTSGNTIYF	TGTGCCATCAGCGACGAACAGGGGACATCTGGAAACACCATATATTTT
-	TRBV23-1	TRBJ1-4	-	CARLERVNEKLFF	TGCGCCAGACTGGAGAGAGTTAATGAAAAACTGTTTTTT
-	TRBV19	TRBJ1-1	TRBD1	CASIVGGTGSNTEAFF	TGTGCCAGTATTGTGGGCGGGACAGGGTCGAACACTGAAGCTTTCTTT
few	TRBV5-6	TRBJ2-3	-	CASSLASGPADTQYF	TGTGCCAGCAGCTTGGCCTCGGGTCCCGCAGATACGCAGTATTTT
-	TRBV7-6	TRBJ2-7	-	CASSPKFWVWAEQYF	TGTGCCAGCAGCCCTAAATTTTGGGTATGGGCCGAGCAGTACTTC
-	TRBV21-1	TRBJ1-3	-	CASSKPSRLGNTIYF	TGTGCCAGCAGCAAACCGAGCAGACTCGGAAACACCATATATTTT
-	TRBV5-1	TRBJ1-1	-	CASRQGKDTEAFF	TGCGCCAGCAGGCAGGGGAAGGACACTGAAGCTTTCTTT
-	TRBV19	TRBJ2-1	TRBD2	CASSTYGTSGGPPYNEQFF	TGTGCCAGTAGTACCTACGGGACTAGCGGGGGTCCCCCCTACAATGAGCAGTTCTTC
-	TRBV9	TRBJ1-1	TRBD1	CASRGQHTEAFF	TGTGCCAGCAGGGGACAGCACACTGAAGCTTTCTTT
-	TRBV7-2	TRBJ2-2	-	CASSLTEAAGELFF	TGTGCCAGCAGCTTAACCGAGGCGGCCGGGGAGCTGTTTTTT
-	TRBV27	TRBJ1-2	TRBD1	CASSLSMVGGGYGYTF	TGTGCCAGCAGTTTATCGATGGTAGGGGGCGGCTATGGCTACACCTTC
-	TRBV7-2	TRBJ1-5	-	CASSFAGNSNQPQHF	TGTGCCAGCAGCTTCGCAGGGAATAGCAATCAGCCCCAGCATTTT
-	TRBV7-9	TRBJ1-5	TRBD1	CASSLGAGGDGNQPQHF	TGTGCCAGCAGCTTAGGTGCAGGGGGTGACGGCAATCAGCCCCAGCATTTT
-	TRBV4-1	TRBJ2-7	-	CASSQEGGLDEQYF	TGCGCCAGCAGCCAAGAGGGCGGGTTGGACGAGCAGTACTTC
-	TRBV6-5	TRBJ2-5	-	CASSYGQGPYQETQYF	TGTGCCAGCAGTTACGGGCAGGGGCCGTACCAAGAGACCCAGTACTTC
-	TRBV5-1	TRBJ1-1	-	CASSYDYRENTEAFF	TGCGCCAGCAGTTACGACTACAGGGAGAACACTGAAGCTTTCTTT